This T cell receptor beta chain was documented in a study of radiation and T cells in renal cell carcinoma. Study overall: Nephrectomy followed 15 Gy stereotactic body radiation by 4 weeks.

Time point reported: blood 2 weeks post-SBRT. Sample treatment: 15 Gy SBRT to primary tumor, nephrectomy 4 weeks later. The tumor was a clear cell renal cell carcinoma. General study results and limits: Top tumor clonotypes rose in blood 2 weeks post-radiation, then contracted.

The ends lost 0 bases at V and 4 bases at J; junction bases unmatched: 3. The CDR3 has 16 residues. Germline values: CDR1 SGHRS, CDR2 YFSETQ. This table comes from immunoSEQ multiplex PCR, and its TCRdb copy is limited to in-frame clones, with some not included. This sample has 150,000 to 190,000 clones, with about 91% found just once. For this clone: Its antigen is not known.

The rearrangement uses TRBV5-1 and TRBJ2-3; 12 bases fit TRBD2. The TCR originated in a woman aged 45-59 years with renal cell carcinoma. The material was blood, obtained from a patient whose treatment included radiotherapy and nephrectomy. The CDR3 nucleotides read TGCGCCAGCAGCTTGGCTAGCGGGGGGGCCGCAGATACGCAGTATTTT. This encodes CASSLASGGAADTQYF.